Following are 28 T cell receptor beta chains from one sample sequenced in a study of breast tumors, draining lymph nodes, adjacent tissues. TCRdb reprocessed the multiplex PCR reads with MiXCR, giving one entry per CDR3 protein. The sample yields about 230,000 distinct CDR3 sequences, approximately 31% seen once. The lymph nodes were axillary draining lymph nodes from breast cancer patients. Sequencing was carried out using axillary lymph node tissue. These receptors were collected from a female donor with breast cancer. Some clones in this sample may be carry-over from other donors' samples.

CDR3 residues: CASSFDRDSYEHF. The CDR3 DNA sequence: TGTGCCAGCAGTTTCGACAGGGACTCCTACGAGCATTTT. The chain combines TRBV12-3 or TRBV12-4 with TRBJ1-5; 7 bases are a match to TRBD1. V lost 3 bases and J lost 14; bases outside the gene matches: 10. CDR3 length equals 13 residues.

At least ten counts were recorded for this clonotype. The genes are TRBV5-5 and TRBJ1-5; D is uncertain. The CDR3 covers 15 residues. With 3 bases removed from V and 0 bases from J, the gap between germline ends came to 10 bases. Germline values: CDR1 SGHKS, CDR2 YYEKEE (reference sequence). The CDR3, as DNA: TGTGCCAGCAGCTGGATCGGGGATAGCAATCAGCCCCAGCATTTT. Translation gives CASSWIGDSNQPQHF.

This clonotype was detected many times. The chain employs TRBV5-1 and TRBJ2-3; D is unclear. CDR1 and CDR2 (germline): SGHRS, YFSETQ. The CDR3 contains 14 residues. V dropped 2 bases and J dropped 2 bases, with 9 bases sitting between them. The DNA for the CDR3 is TGCGCCAGCAGCTTAATGGAATTCACAGATACGCAGTATTTT. Protein: CASSLMEFTDTQYF.

Concerning this clonotype: A much larger clone lies a single base off, so this may be a read error. The V gene is TRBV11-3, the J gene TRBJ2-1; 7 bases are shared with TRBD2. The CDR3 consists of 16 residues. V shed 0 bases, J shed 7 bases, and the junction held 9 bases outside the gene matches. Germline CDR1 SGHNT, CDR2 YENEEA. CDR3 in DNA: TGTGCCAGCAGCTTAGAGAGCGGGACGGCCGGAAATGAGCAGTTCTTC. It translates to CASSLESGTAGNEQFF.

The chain combines TRBV27 with TRBJ1-4; D perhaps matches TRBD1 (5 bases). CDR1 and CDR2 from the germline V gene are MNHEY and SMNVEV (reference sequence). Between the trimmed V and J ends, which lost 0 bases and 3 bases, there was a span of 17 bases. The CDR3 length is 18 residues. The CDR3 sequence is CASSLSGERPLSNEKLFF. The CDR3 DNA follows: TGTGCCAGCAGTTTATCAGGGGAAAGGCCTCTGTCTAATGAAAAACTGTTTTTT. Based on the CDR3 plus reference TRBV27 and TRBJ1-4, the full variable domain is EAQVTQNPRYLITVTGKKLTVTCSQNMNHEYMSWYRQDPGLGLRQIYYSMNVEVTDKGDVPEGYKVSRKEKRNFPLILESPSPNQTSLYFCASSLSGERPLSNEKLFFGSGTQLSVL.

About this clonotype itself: Its ends do not fully match the called genes, so a read error is possible. The chain links TRBV11-2 to TRBJ1-1; D ambiguous. Germline CDR1 SGHAT, CDR2 FQNNGV. The CDR3 has 13 residues. In nucleotides, the CDR3 is TGTGCCAGTAGGGTTAAGATGAACACTGAAGCTGTCTTT. Translation gives CASRVKMNTEAVF.

Concerning this clonotype: The junction departs from the called germline gene at one end, perhaps through a read error. This sequence joins TRBV11-2 and TRBJ1-3, with unresolved D. Germline V lookup: CDR1 SGHAT, CDR2 FQNNGV. The CDR3 consists of 17 residues. CDR3 coding DNA: TGTGCCAGCAGCCCCTCCACTCGGGTATTCGGTGGAAACACCGTATACTTT. Residues: CASSPSTRVFGGNTVYF.

This clonotype appeared a few times. One end of the junction does not line up with germline, which may come from a read error. V is TRBV30 and J is TRBJ1-5; unclear D gene. CDR3 length: 13 residues. CDR1 is GTSNPN and CDR2 is SVGIG in the germline V gene (reference sequence). Here the CDR3 DNA reads TGTGCCTGGAGTTGGGAGAGCAGTCAGCCCCAGCATTTT. This encodes CAWSWESSQPQHF.

This clonotype has ten or more counts. The chain uses TRBV24-1 and TRBJ2-3; TRBD1 is a possible D gene (5 bases). Germline V gene sequence: CDR1 KGHDR, CDR2 SFDVKD. The V end was cut by 6 bases, the J end by 2 bases, with 11 bases between. CDR3 length: 14 residues. The CDR3 region has the DNA TGTGCCACCAGTAGGGGTCTACCCACAGATACGCAGTATTTT. Translation: CATSRGLPTDTQYF.

This clonotype has a handful of counts. A single base separates this from a much larger clone, so it may be a read error. V gene TRBV5-6 combines with J gene TRBJ2-7; D not resolved. Germline lookup yields CDR1 SGHDT and CDR2 YYEEEE. The CDR3 sequence is 14 residues long. Deletions cut 1 base from V and 1 base from J, with 9 bases between. The DNA for the CDR3 is TGTGCCAGCAGCTTGATTGGCGCTTCCTACGAGCAGTACTTC. Amino acids: CASSLIGASYEQYF. Full variable domain (missing parts from reference TRBV5-6 and TRBJ2-7): DAGVTQSPTHLIKTRGQQVTLRCSPKSGHDTVSWYQQALGQGPQFIFQYYEEEERQRGNFPDRFSGHQFPNYSSELNVNALLLGDSALYLCASSLIGASYEQYFGPGTRLTVT.

Of note for this clonotype: This may be a read error: a much more frequent sequence differs by one nucleotide. The chain recombines TRBV6-5 with TRBJ2-2; 7 positions match TRBD1. Germline lookup yields CDR1 MNHEY and CDR2 SVGAGI. This CDR3 spans 17 amino acids. DNA of the CDR3: TGTGCCTGCAGTCACCCTCCCACAGGGGTCAACACCGGGGAGCTGTTTTTT. It specifies CACSHPPTGVNTGELFF.

This clonotype was detected many times. The chain links TRBV20-1 to TRBJ1-5, with 8 bases that match TRBD1. The CDR3 totals 15 residues. Trimming took 1 base from V and 6 from J; bases not matched to a gene: 8. The V gene's germline CDR1 is DFQATT and CDR2 SNEGSKA (reference sequence). The CDR3 DNA follows: TGCAGTGCTAGAGTCACCGGGACAGGACTTCAGCCCCAGCATTTT. The encoded protein is CSARVTGTGLQPQHF.

This clonotype was seen ten or more times. The rearrangement uses TRBV19 and TRBJ2-7, with TRBD1 matching over 8 bases. Germline values: CDR1 LNHDA, CDR2 SQIVND (reference sequence). V was pared by 3 bases and J by 2 bases, with 6 bases of the junction left unmatched. The CDR3 covers 15 residues. The CDR3 DNA follows: TGTGCCAGTAGTATCGGGACAGGCCCAGCCTACGAGCAGTACTTC. Protein sequence: CASSIGTGPAYEQYF. Full variable domain (remainder filled in from reference TRBV19 and TRBJ2-7): DGGITQSPKYLFRKEGQNVTLSCEQNLNHDAMYWYRQDPGQGLRLIYYSQIVNDFQKGDIAEGYSVSREKKESFPLTVTSAQKNPTAFYLCASSIGTGPAYEQYFGPGTRLTVT.

The chain uses TRBV4-2 and TRBJ2-6; maybe TRBD1 (6 bases). This CDR3 has 14 amino acids. V lost 4 bases to trimming and J lost 3 bases, with 7 bases between them. Germline CDR1 LGHNA, CDR2 YNFKEQ. CDR3 protein: CASSRGLGANVLTF. CDR3 coding DNA: TGTGCCAGCAGCCGGGGGCTTGGGGCCAACGTCCTGACTTTC.

The chain couples TRBV19 to TRBJ1-2; D is undetermined. CDR1 is LNHDA and CDR2 is SQIVND in the germline V gene (reference sequence). The length of the CDR3 is 14 residues. V was trimmed by 7 bases and J by 5 bases, leaving 17 bases between them. The CDR3: CASTLKTGLYGYTF. CDR3 nucleotides: TGTGCCAGTACCCTAAAAACCGGACTGTATGGCTACACCTTC. Drawing the rest from reference TRBV19 and TRBJ1-2, the complete variable domain is DGGITQSPKYLFRKEGQNVTLSCEQNLNHDAMYWYRQDPGQGLRLIYYSQIVNDFQKGDIAEGYSVSREKKESFPLTVTSAQKNPTAFYLCASTLKTGLYGYTFGSGTRLTVV.

The chain carries TRBV6-1 and TRBJ2-2, with D hard to call. Germline CDR1 MNHNS, CDR2 SASEGT. The CDR3 consists of 14 residues. V was cut by 7 bases and J by 3 bases, with 12 bases left in between. CDR3 nucleotide sequence: TGTGCCAGCAAGAGGTCGTGGGACACCGGGGAGCTGTTTTTT. As protein: CASKRSWDTGELFF.

This clonotype was seen only a few times. This chain joins TRBV6-6 and TRBJ2-1; 7 positions agree with TRBD1. The CDR3 has 12 residues. Germline values: CDR1 MNHNY, CDR2 SVGAGI (reference sequence). The V and J ends lost 5 bases and 16 bases, in that order; junction bases with no gene match: 11. The CDR3 is CASSPSHDRAFF. CDR3 coding DNA: TGTGCCAGCAGTCCCTCTCACGACAGGGCTTTCTTC.

V is TRBV29-1 and J is TRBJ2-7; D is ambiguous. The length of the CDR3 is 14 residues. Germline-derived CDR1 and CDR2 are SQVTM and ANQGSEA. V lost 6 bases, J lost 0 bases, and 15 bases lay in between. CDR3 DNA sequence: TGCAGCGTACCTTCGGACGGCAACTCCTACGAGCAGTACTTC. Its translation is CSVPSDGNSYEQYF.

In its sample, this clonotype was seen once. The genes are TRBV7-6 and TRBJ2-6; a weak D match, TRBD1 (7 bases). This CDR3 has 14 amino acids. Trimming took 4 bases from V and 4 from J, leaving 8 bases between them. Germline V gene lookup returns CDR1 SGHVS and CDR2 FNYEAQ. This CDR3 is CASSSGGGANVLTF. The CDR3 DNA is TGTGCCAGCAGCTCAGGGGGGGGGGCCAACGTCCTGACTTTC. The full variable domain, with the rest looked up from reference TRBV7-6 and TRBJ2-6, is GAGVSQSPRYKVTKRGQDVALRCDPISGHVSLYWYRQALGQGPEFLTYFNYEAQQDKSGLPNDRFSAERPEGSISTLTIQRTEQRDSAMYRCASSSGGGANVLTFGAGSRLTVL.

At least ten counts were recorded for this clonotype. This chain uses TRBV20-1 with TRBJ2-3, with D hard to call. Germline V gene data show CDR1 as DFQATT and CDR2 as SNEGSKA (reference sequence). CDR3 length: 11 residues. Trimming shortened V by 6 bases and J by 4 bases, and 8 bases separated the two germline ends. The CDR3 DNA follows: TGCAGTGCCCACTGGGCAGATACGCAGTATTTT. It is translated as CSAHWADTQYF.

This clonotype was counted a few times. The V gene is TRBV5-8, the J gene TRBJ2-5; TRBD1 is a possible D gene (7 bases). CDR1 SGHTS and CDR2 YDEGEE come from the germline V gene. CDR3 length: 19 residues. The germline V and J ends were trimmed by 1 base and 2 bases, with 24 bases remaining between them. This chain's CDR3 is CASSLYGPGGWVVQETQYF. The DNA for the CDR3 is TGTGCCAGCAGCTTGTACGGACCAGGGGGGTGGGTGGTACAAGAGACCCAGTACTTC.

The chain links TRBV20-1 to TRBJ1-2; unclear D gene. The length of the CDR3 is 13 residues. Germline V gene data show CDR1 as DFQATT and CDR2 as SNEGSKA (reference sequence). The V gene lost 4 bases and the J gene lost 8 bases, with 17 bases spanning the gap. Here the CDR3 DNA reads TGCAGTGCTATAAGCGAGGGAGTCTACGGCTACACCTTC. This sequence encodes CSAISEGVYGYTF.

This clonotype was recorded once. A read error is possible here, since a much larger clone lies one base away. This chain joins TRBV27 and TRBJ1-6, with D possibly being TRBD1 (5 bases). This CDR3 spans 14 amino acids. Germline CDR1 MNHEY, CDR2 SMNVEV (reference sequence). The CDR3 nucleotides are TGTGCCGGCAGTTTTTTACAGGAACGTTCACCCCTCCACTTT. Protein product: CAGSFLQERSPLHF.

The V gene is TRBV24-1, the J gene TRBJ1-2; TRBD1 matches 10 bases. CDR1 is KGHDR, CDR2 SFDVKD, per germline. This CDR3 comprises 14 residues. The ends lost 10 bases at V and 0 bases at J; junction bases unmatched: 4. The CDR3 loop reads CATSDRGTNYGYTF. CDR3 DNA: TGTGCCACTTCGGACAGGGGGACTAACTATGGCTACACCTTC.

This clonotype has ten or more counts. The chain uses TRBV7-8 and TRBJ2-1; the D is unclear. Looked up from germline, CDR1 is SGHVS and CDR2 is FQNEAQ. Trimming left V 5 bases short and J 7 bases short, with 15 bases between. This CDR3 has 14 residues. Written as DNA, the CDR3 is TGTGCCAGCAGCCTCTGGGCGGAGAGGAATGAGCAGTTCTTC. It encodes CASSLWAERNEQFF.

This clonotype came up many times. CDR3 residues: CASSLANGFYQETQYF. The CDR3 DNA sequence: TGTGCCAGCAGCTTAGCCAACGGATTCTACCAAGAGACCCAGTACTTC. The chain combines TRBV7-8 with TRBJ2-5; D is uncertain. CDR1 and CDR2 from the germline V gene are SGHVS and FQNEAQ. This CDR3 has 16 residues. Deletions cut 0 bases from V and 0 bases from J, with 11 bases between.

This clonotype was recorded at least ten times. The chain combines TRBV28 with TRBJ1-2; D gene unclear. The CDR3 consists of 11 residues. With 6 bases removed from V and 8 bases from J, the gap between germline ends came to 10 bases. Germline V CDR1 and CDR2: MDHEN, SYDVKM. This CDR3 reads CASSRGLGYTF. The DNA of the CDR3 is TGTGCCAGCAGCCGTGGGCTAGGCTACACCTTC.

This chain connects TRBV7-6 to TRBJ2-1; 14 bases match TRBD2. Per the germline V gene, CDR1 is SGHVS and CDR2 is FNYEAQ. The V gene end was trimmed by 7 bases and the J gene end by 9 bases; junction bases not matched to a gene: 11. There are 16 residues in the CDR3. The CDR3 DNA follows: TGTGCCAGCACTCGAGAGACTAGCGGGGGGGCCAGTGAGCAGTTCTTC. Translating gives CASTRETSGGASEQFF.